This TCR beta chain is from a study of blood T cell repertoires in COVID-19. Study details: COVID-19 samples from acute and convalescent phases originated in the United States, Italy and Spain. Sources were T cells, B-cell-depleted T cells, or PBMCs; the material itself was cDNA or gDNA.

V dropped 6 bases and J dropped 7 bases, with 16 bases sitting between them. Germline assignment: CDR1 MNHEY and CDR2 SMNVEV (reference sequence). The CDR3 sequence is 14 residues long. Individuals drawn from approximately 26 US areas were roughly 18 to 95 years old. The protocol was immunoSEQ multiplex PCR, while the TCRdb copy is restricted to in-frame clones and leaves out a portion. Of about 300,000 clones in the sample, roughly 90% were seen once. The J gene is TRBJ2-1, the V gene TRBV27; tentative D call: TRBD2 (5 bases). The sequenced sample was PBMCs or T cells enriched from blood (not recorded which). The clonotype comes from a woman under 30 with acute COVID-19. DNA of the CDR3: TGTGCCAGCAGGGACGGGGAACCCTGGAATGAGCAGTTCTTC. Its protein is CASRDGEPWNEQFF.